This T cell receptor beta chain was obtained from a study of sequential checkpoint blockade in melanoma. The treatment denotes: randomized to nivolumab then ipilimumab (arm A) or the reverse (arm B). Clones were sequenced by immunoSEQ multiplex PCR, and TCRdb holds only the in-frame ones, with some missing. The table has fewer than 40,000 clones, about 88% seen once; the top ten hold 12%. The sample in question was CD8+ T cells sorted from blood (inferred from file names), obtained from a patient given nivolumab and ipilimumab in sequence. The clonotype was recovered from a human donor with melanoma.

The CDR3 loop is CASSLGVNREGNEQYF. The CDR3 region has the DNA TGTGCCAGCAGCTTAGGCGTCAACAGGGAGGGCAACGAGCAGTACTTC. This rearrangement joins TRBV11-3 to TRBJ2-7; D is perhaps TRBD2 (7 bases). This CDR3 comprises 16 residues. The V end was cut by 1 base, the J end by 5 bases, with 18 bases between. Germline V lookup: CDR1 SGHNT, CDR2 YENEEA.